Presented here are 14 T cell receptor beta chains from one specimen sequenced in a study of preoperative IRX-2 immunotherapy in early breast cancer. TCRdb keeps only in-frame clones here, not all; method: immunoSEQ multiplex PCR. This sample has about 19,000 clones; about 82% occur once, and the top ten carry approximately 1.2%. The treatment is: preoperative locoregional IRX-2 cytokine immunotherapy. The material sequenced was lymph node tissue, taken after IRX-2 immunotherapy. These receptors originate from a human donor with breast cancer.

The chain links TRBV15 to TRBJ1-6; tentative D call: TRBD1 (5 bases). Germline assignment: CDR1 LNHNV and CDR2 YYDKDF (reference sequence). The CDR3 contains 14 residues. V lost 5 bases, J lost 7 bases, and 12 bases lay in between. CDR3 DNA sequence: TGTGCCACCAGCCGGGACGTGGACAATTCACCCCTCCACTTT. Its protein product is CATSRDVDNSPLHF. The whole variable domain, filled in from reference TRBV15 and TRBJ1-6, reads DAMVIQNPRYQVTQFGKPVTLSCSQTLNHNVMYWYQQKSSQAPKLLFHYYDKDFNNEADTPDNFQSRRPNTSFCFLDIRSPGLGDTAMYLCATSRDVDNSPLHFGNGTRLTVT.

The chain links TRBV18 to TRBJ1-2; 8 nucleotides match TRBD1. CDR3 size: 15 residues. V lost 3 bases and J lost 2; bases outside the gene matches: 5. Germline CDR1 KGHSH, CDR2 LQKENI. The CDR3 region is CASSPGQGQNYGYTF. The DNA of the CDR3 is TGTGCCAGCTCACCCGGACAGGGACAAAACTATGGCTACACCTTC.

V is TRBV6-7 and J is TRBJ1-4; the match to TRBD1 covers 9 bases. TRBV6-7 is an open reading frame whose function is uncertain. The CDR3 sequence is 14 residues long. Germline trimming cut 5 bases from V and 7 bases from J; bases unmatched to any gene: 5. The CDR3 region is CASSNRDRVEKLFF. Written as DNA, the CDR3 is TGTGCCAGCAGTAACCGGGACAGGGTTGAAAAACTGTTTTTT.

The gene calls are TRBV12-5 and TRBJ1-4, with 10 positions matching TRBD1. The CDR3 extends over 14 amino acids. Germline CDR1 is LGHNT and CDR2 is FRNRAP. V shed 5 bases, J shed 6 bases, and the junction held 3 bases outside the gene matches. The CDR3 DNA reads TGTGCTAGTGGTCGGACAGGGGGTCATGAAAAACTGTTTTTT. As protein: CASGRTGGHEKLFF. The full variable domain, completed using reference TRBV12-5 and TRBJ1-4, is DARVTQTPRHKVTEMGQEVTMRCQPILGHNTVFWYRQTMMQGLELLAYFRNRAPLDDSGMPKDRFSAEMPDATLATLKIQPSEPRDSAVYFCASGRTGGHEKLFFGSGTQLSVL.

J is TRBJ1-4 and V is TRBV11-1; D not resolved. Germline lookup yields CDR1 SGHAT and CDR2 FQDESV (reference sequence). V was cut by 0 bases and J by 0 bases, with 5 bases left in between. The CDR3 sequence is 15 residues long. CDR3 DNA: TGTGCCAGCAGCTTAGCCGGCGCAACTAATGAAAAACTGTTTTTT. Translating gives CASSLAGATNEKLFF. Full variable domain (rest looked up from reference TRBV11-1 and TRBJ1-4): EAEVAQSPRYKITEKSQAVAFWCDPISGHATLYWYRQILGQGPELLVQFQDESVVDDSQLPKDRFSAERLKGVDSTLKIQPAELGDSAMYLCASSLAGATNEKLFFGSGTQLSVL.

The rearrangement links TRBV9 to TRBJ1-3, with D tentatively TRBD1 (5 bases). Per germline, CDR1 SGDLS and CDR2 YYNGEE. The V gene lost 2 bases and the J gene lost 0 bases, with 9 bases spanning the gap. This CDR3 comprises 15 residues. The CDR3 loop is CASSVDGASGNTIYF. The CDR3 DNA follows: TGTGCCAGCAGCGTGGACGGGGCCTCTGGAAACACCATATATTTT.

V gene TRBV4-1 combines with J gene TRBJ2-1, with 10 bases aligning to TRBD2. Unmatched junction bases numbered 8, after V lost 0 bases and J lost 6 bases. The germline CDR1 and CDR2 sequences are MGHRA and YSYEKL. CDR3 length: 17 residues. The CDR3 nucleotides are TGCGCCAGCAGCCAAGATGGGGGCGGACTAGCGGTCAATGAGCAGTTCTTC. Its translation is CASSQDGGGLAVNEQFF.

This chain connects TRBV4-1 to TRBJ1-1, with no clear D. The CDR3 length is 13 residues. CDR1 MGHRA and CDR2 YSYEKL come from the germline V gene. The V and J ends lost 0 bases and 10 bases respectively, with 12 bases between them. In DNA, the CDR3 is TGCGCCAGCAGCCAAGATTGGACGGGGAGAGCTTTCTTT. Translated: CASSQDWTGRAFF.

In DNA form, the CDR3 reads TGTGCCAGTAGTATTAATTCGCCAGGCAACGAGCAGTACTTC. This sequence encodes CASSINSPGNEQYF. This sequence joins TRBV19 and TRBJ2-7; D gene ambiguous. The germline CDR1 and CDR2 sequences are LNHDA and SQIVND (reference sequence). V lost 3 bases and J lost 5, with 14 bases in between. The CDR3 has 14 residues.

The genes are TRBV18 and TRBJ2-7; TRBD1 agrees at 7 bases. This CDR3 is 16 amino acids long. The germline V gene has CDR1 KGHSH and CDR2 LQKENI. V lost 2 bases and J lost 2; bases outside the gene matches: 9. The CDR3 nucleotides read TGTGCCAGCTCACCAAGGGACAGAGGGCGCCCCTACGAGCAGTACTTC. This codes for CASSPRDRGRPYEQYF.

This clone showed up just once. The chain recombines TRBV6-8 with TRBJ1-1; possible D gene TRBD1, 5 bases. Trimming shortened V by 0 bases and J by 8 bases, and 16 bases separated the two germline ends. This CDR3 region has 15 residues. Germline V gene data show CDR1 as MNHGY and CDR2 as SAAAGT. This chain's CDR3 is CASSYSTGAFKEAFF. CDR3 bases: TGTGCCAGCAGTTACTCGACCGGGGCCTTTAAAGAAGCTTTCTTT.

The chain carries TRBV7-2 and TRBJ2-5, with a tentative D call TRBD1 (5 bases). Between the trimmed V and J ends, which lost 5 bases and 2 bases, there was a span of 12 bases. This CDR3 is 14 amino acids long. Per the germline V gene, CDR1 is SGHTA and CDR2 is FQGNSA. CDR3 residues: CASSPLTAQETQYF. The CDR3 region has the DNA TGTGCCAGCAGCCCCCTGACAGCTCAAGAGACCCAGTACTTC. The variable domain in full, with the rest retrieved from reference TRBV7-2 and TRBJ2-5, is GAGVSQSPSNKVTEKGKDVELRCDPISGHTALYWYRQSLGQGLEFLIYFQGNSAPDKSGLPSDRFSAERTGGSVSTLTIQRTQQEDSAVYLCASSPLTAQETQYFGPGTRLLVL.

The chain carries TRBV18 and TRBJ1-6; D is perhaps TRBD1 (6 bases). The CDR3 has 16 residues. In germline, CDR1 is KGHSH, CDR2 LQKENI. V dropped 5 bases and J dropped 0 bases, with 11 bases sitting between them. CDR3 protein: CASSGQGSSYNSPLHF. The CDR3 region has the DNA TGTGCCAGCTCAGGTCAGGGGAGCTCCTATAATTCACCCCTCCACTTT.

The chain employs TRBV18 and TRBJ2-7, with D hard to call. V dropped 1 base and J dropped 3 bases, with 4 bases sitting between them. Germline V CDR1 and CDR2: KGHSH, LQKENI. The CDR3 length is 12 residues. The CDR3 DNA reads TGTGCCAGCTCACCACAAGTCTACGAGCAGTACTTC. Its protein is CASSPQVYEQYF.